The 10 T cell receptor beta chains given below trace back to one sample, sequenced in a study of early T cells in non-severe SARS-CoV-2 infection. From the 5' RACE reads, TCRdb called clonotypes with MiXCR, one entry per CDR3 protein. The table records 70,000 to 95,000 distinct CDR3 sequences, roughly 14% of them present only once. The sample taken for sequencing was whole blood. The source is an adult who was a healthcare worker with PCR-confirmed SARS-CoV-2 infection or an uninfected control (not recorded which).

The rearrangement links TRBV29-1 to TRBJ2-3; D might be TRBD1 or TRBD2, each matching 6 bases. This CDR3 has 12 amino acids. From germline, CDR1 is SQVTM and CDR2 ANQGSEA. Trimming took off 7 bases at V and 6 bases at J, with 14 bases between the two ends. In DNA form, the CDR3 reads TGCAGCGCCCAATGGGGGGCGGATACGCAGTATTTT. Its protein is CSAQWGADTQYF.

This sequence joins TRBV20-1 and TRBJ1-2, with D tentatively TRBD1 (6 bases). CDR3 length equals 14 residues. Germline CDR1 reads DFQATT; CDR2 reads SNEGSKA (reference sequence). The V and J ends lost 3 bases and 5 bases respectively, with 16 bases between them. The CDR3: CSASLGQGRYGYTF. The CDR3 DNA reads TGCAGTGCTAGTTTGGGGCAGGGGAGGTATGGCTACACCTTC.

The rearrangement joins TRBV7-2 to TRBJ1-2; D gene ambiguous. The ends were cut back, 7 bases at V and 2 bases at J, with 14 bases in the middle. Germline values: CDR1 SGHTA, CDR2 FQGNSA. The CDR3 is 14 residues long. CDR3 amino acids: CASTAVPANYGYTF. The CDR3 bases are TGTGCCAGCACCGCGGTACCCGCGAACTATGGCTACACCTTC.

This clonotype appeared a few times. The genes are TRBV7-9 and TRBJ1-4; D ambiguous. V was cut by 8 bases and J by 0 bases, with 13 bases left in between. From germline, CDR1 is SEHNR and CDR2 FQNEAQ (reference sequence). The CDR3 contains 15 residues. The CDR3 DNA follows: TGTGCCAGCGGGAGGACGGATGCAACTAATGAAAAACTGTTTTTT. This sequence encodes CASGRTDATNEKLFF. The variable domain in full, with the rest retrieved from reference TRBV7-9 and TRBJ1-4, is DTGVSQNPRHKITKRGQNVTFRCDPISEHNRLYWYRQTLGQGPEFLTYFQNEAQLEKSRLLSDRFSAERPKGSFSTLEIQRTEQGDSAMYLCASGRTDATNEKLFFGSGTQLSVL.

This clonotype was counted between two and nine times. V usage is TRBV10-3 and J usage is TRBJ2-5; TRBD1 might be the D (6 bases). The V gene lost 10 bases and the J gene lost 4 bases, with 16 bases spanning the gap. The CDR3 sequence is 13 residues long. From germline, CDR1 is ENHRY and CDR2 SYGVKD. The CDR3: CATETGMGETQYF. CDR3 nucleotide sequence: TGTGCCACGGAAACAGGGATGGGAGAGACCCAGTACTTC.

The V call is TRBV6-1, the J call TRBJ2-2, with 9 bases lining up with TRBD2. Germline lookup yields CDR1 MNHNS and CDR2 SASEGT. The CDR3 covers 14 residues. V lost 4 bases to trimming and J lost 8 bases; unmatched junction nucleotides: 5. The CDR3 reads CASSASGGRGELFF. The CDR3 region has the DNA TGTGCCAGCAGTGCCAGCGGGGGGAGAGGGGAGCTGTTTTTT.

The V gene is TRBV7-9, the J gene TRBJ2-7; D is tentatively TRBD1 or TRBD2 (7 bases each). The V end was cut by 5 bases, the J end by 5 bases, with 13 bases between. The CDR3 is 13 residues long. Per the germline V gene, CDR1 is SEHNR and CDR2 is FQNEAQ (reference sequence). The CDR3: CASSQGGSDEQYV. The CDR3 nucleotides read TGTGCCAGCAGCCAGGGGGGGAGCGACGAGCAGTACGTC.

This clonotype has just a few counts. The chain recombines TRBV12-3 or TRBV12-4 with TRBJ2-1; maybe TRBD2 (6 bases). The CDR3 runs 13 residues. V lost 5 bases to trimming and J lost 12 bases, with 17 bases between them. The DNA for the CDR3 is TGTGCCAGCAGTAGAGGACTACCCTATGGGCAGTTCTTC. Translated: CASSRGLPYGQFF.

Only a few counts were recorded for this clonotype. CDR3 nucleotide sequence: TGTGCCAGCAGCCCTTGGGACAGGGGTACGGATGGCTACACCTTC. Translation gives CASSPWDRGTDGYTF. The chain combines TRBV12-3 or TRBV12-4 with TRBJ1-2, with 10 bases lining up with TRBD1. V lost 6 bases and J lost 6; bases outside the gene matches: 10. The CDR3 is 15 amino acids.

This clonotype occurred a few times. V usage is TRBV7-3 and J usage is TRBJ1-1; TRBD1 might be the D (6 bases). Trimming removed 4 bases from V and 2 bases from J, with 14 bases in between. This CDR3 has 15 residues. Germline V gene lookup returns CDR1 SGHTA and CDR2 FQGTGA. The chain's CDR3 is CASSSQGSSNTEAFF. The CDR3 bases are TGTGCCAGCAGCTCTCAGGGGAGTTCCAACACTGAAGCTTTCTTT.